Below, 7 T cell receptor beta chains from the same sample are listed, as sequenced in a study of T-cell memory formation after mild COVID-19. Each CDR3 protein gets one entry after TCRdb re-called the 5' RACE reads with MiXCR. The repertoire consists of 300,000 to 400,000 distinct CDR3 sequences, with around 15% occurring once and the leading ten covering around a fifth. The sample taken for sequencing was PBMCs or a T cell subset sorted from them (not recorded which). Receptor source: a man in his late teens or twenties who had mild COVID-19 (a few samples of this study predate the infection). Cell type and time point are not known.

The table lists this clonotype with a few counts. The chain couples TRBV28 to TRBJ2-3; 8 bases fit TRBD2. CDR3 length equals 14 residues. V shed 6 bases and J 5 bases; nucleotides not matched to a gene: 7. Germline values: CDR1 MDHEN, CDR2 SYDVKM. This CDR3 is CASRPTSEGDTQYF. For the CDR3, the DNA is TGTGCCAGCAGGCCGACTAGCGAGGGAGATACGCAGTATTTT.

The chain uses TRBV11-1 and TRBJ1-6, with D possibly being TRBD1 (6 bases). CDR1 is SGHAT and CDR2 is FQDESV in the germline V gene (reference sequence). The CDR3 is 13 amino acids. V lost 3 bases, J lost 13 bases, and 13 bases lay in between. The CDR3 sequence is CASSFTGQGPLHF. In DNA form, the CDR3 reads TGTGCCAGCAGCTTTACAGGCCAGGGGCCCCTCCACTTT.

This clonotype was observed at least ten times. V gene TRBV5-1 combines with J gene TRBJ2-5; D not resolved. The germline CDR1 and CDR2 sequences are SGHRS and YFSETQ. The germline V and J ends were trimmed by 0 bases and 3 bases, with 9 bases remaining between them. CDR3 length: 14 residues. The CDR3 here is CASSLGPPKETQYF. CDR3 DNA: TGCGCCAGCAGCTTGGGACCCCCCAAAGAGACCCAGTACTTC. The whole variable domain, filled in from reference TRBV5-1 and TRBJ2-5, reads KAGVTQTPRYLIKTRGQQVTLSCSPISGHRSVSWYQQTPGQGLQFLFEYFSETQRNKGNFPGRFSGRQFSNSRSEMNVSTLELGDSALYLCASSLGPPKETQYFGPGTRLLVL.

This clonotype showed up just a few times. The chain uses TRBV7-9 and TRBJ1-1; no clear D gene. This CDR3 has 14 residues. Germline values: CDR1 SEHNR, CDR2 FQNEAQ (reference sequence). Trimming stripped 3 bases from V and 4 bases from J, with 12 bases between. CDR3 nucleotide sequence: TGTGCCAGCAGCTTGGTTGGAGCGAGCACTGAAGCTTTCTTT. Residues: CASSLVGASTEAFF. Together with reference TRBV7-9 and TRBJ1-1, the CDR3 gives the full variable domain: DTGVSQNPRHKITKRGQNVTFRCDPISEHNRLYWYRQTLGQGPEFLTYFQNEAQLEKSRLLSDRFSAERPKGSFSTLEIQRTEQGDSAMYLCASSLVGASTEAFFGQGTRLTVV.

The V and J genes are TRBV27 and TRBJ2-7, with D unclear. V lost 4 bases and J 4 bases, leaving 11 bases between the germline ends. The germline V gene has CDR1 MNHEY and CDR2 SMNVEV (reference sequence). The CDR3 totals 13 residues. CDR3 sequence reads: CASSYRRKYEQYF. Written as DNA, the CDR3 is TGTGCCAGCAGTTACCGACGGAAGTACGAGCAGTACTTC.

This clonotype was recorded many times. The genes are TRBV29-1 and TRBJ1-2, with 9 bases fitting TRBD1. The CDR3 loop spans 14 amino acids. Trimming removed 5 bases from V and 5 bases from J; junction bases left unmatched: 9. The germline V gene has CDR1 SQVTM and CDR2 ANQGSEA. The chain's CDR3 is CSVYPLGQGYGYTF. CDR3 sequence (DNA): TGCAGCGTTTACCCTCTAGGACAGGGGTATGGCTACACCTTC.

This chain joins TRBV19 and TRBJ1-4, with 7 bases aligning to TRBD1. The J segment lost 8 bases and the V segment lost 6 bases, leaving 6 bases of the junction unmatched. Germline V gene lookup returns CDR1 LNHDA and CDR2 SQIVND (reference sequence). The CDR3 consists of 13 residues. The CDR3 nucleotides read TGTGCCAGTAGCGCGACAGGGAGCGAAAAACTGTTTTTT. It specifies CASSATGSEKLFF.